A single sample is the source of the 32 T cell receptor beta chains below, sequenced in a study of blood T cell repertoires in COVID-19. Using immunoSEQ multiplex PCR, the repertoire was profiled, and TCRdb retains in-frame clones only, with some absent. Of 130,000 to 150,000 clones listed, around 87% were seen once; the top ten hold around 8.6%. The sequenced material came from peripheral blood. The receptors come from a woman aged 45-65 years with active or convalescent COVID-19.

V usage is TRBV6-5 and J usage is TRBJ2-1; TRBD2 aligns across 7 bases. From germline, CDR1 is MNHEY and CDR2 SVGAGI. The CDR3 runs 15 residues. V lost 5 bases, J lost 0 bases, and 4 bases stayed unmatched. This CDR3 is CASSTRGVSYNEQFF. The CDR3 DNA follows: TGTGCCAGCAGTACCCGGGGGGTCTCCTACAATGAGCAGTTCTTC.

The V and J genes are TRBV2 and TRBJ2-3, with a tentative D call TRBD2 (6 bases). The V gene lost 5 bases and the J gene lost 2 bases, with 14 bases spanning the gap. Germline V gives CDR1 SNHLY, CDR2 FYNNEI. This CDR3 region has 15 residues. In DNA, the CDR3 is TGTGCCAGCAGTAGCCTCGCGGGATCCACAGATACGCAGTATTTT. Translating it yields CASSSLAGSTDTQYF.

The CDR3 bases are TGTGCCAGCAGCTTAGGTACCCGAGGCGAGCAGTACTTC. Translated: CASSLGTRGEQYF. This sequence joins TRBV5-4 and TRBJ2-7; D call uncertain. Trimming removed 2 bases at V and 6 bases at J, with 12 bases between. Germline V CDR1 and CDR2: SGHNT, YYREEE (reference sequence). The CDR3 spans 13 residues.

This chain connects TRBV30 to TRBJ2-2, with 9 bases matching TRBD1. Germline V gene sequence: CDR1 GTSNPN, CDR2 SVGIG (reference sequence). Germline trimming cut 4 bases from V and 5 bases from J; bases unmatched to any gene: 5. The CDR3 is 14 residues long. The CDR3, as DNA: TGTGCCTGGATACAGGGGGCATTAACCGGGGAGCTGTTTTTT. Protein: CAWIQGALTGELFF.

V is TRBV27 and J is TRBJ1-1; D remains ambiguous. The germline V and J ends were trimmed by 5 bases and 0 bases, with 10 bases remaining between them. This CDR3 contains 14 residues. Germline assignment: CDR1 MNHEY and CDR2 SMNVEV (reference sequence). The CDR3 DNA is TGTGCCAGCAGTATGGCGGTAATGAACACTGAAGCTTTCTTT. Amino acid sequence: CASSMAVMNTEAFF.

The chain combines TRBV10-3 with TRBJ2-7, with D maybe TRBD2 (6 bases). V was clipped by 0 bases and J by 5 bases, with 11 bases between them. CDR1 and CDR2 from the germline V gene are ENHRY and SYGVKD. The length of the CDR3 is 14 residues. Here the CDR3 reads CAISESGSRNEQYF. The CDR3 region has the DNA TGTGCCATCAGTGAGTCCGGGAGTCGGAACGAGCAGTACTTC.

V and J are TRBV5-6 and TRBJ1-1; maybe TRBD1 (5 bases). Germline CDR1 SGHDT, CDR2 YYEEEE. The CDR3 has 15 amino acids. V was clipped by 2 bases and J by 1 base, with 12 bases between them. CDR3 region: CASSFLPGQNTEAFF. The CDR3 DNA follows: TGTGCCAGCAGCTTCTTACCTGGACAGAACACTGAAGCTTTCTTT.

V is TRBV28 and J is TRBJ1-1; 10 positions match TRBD1. CDR1 and CDR2 (germline): MDHEN, SYDVKM. V lost 6 bases, J lost 5 bases, and 9 bases stayed unmatched. This CDR3 is built from 15 residues. The CDR3 here is CASRVPGTGDTEAFF. The DNA of the CDR3 is TGTGCCAGCAGGGTCCCTGGGACAGGGGATACTGAAGCTTTCTTT.

The chain uses TRBV7-9 and TRBJ2-7; TRBD2 matches 9 bases. CDR1 and CDR2 from the germline V gene are SEHNR and FQNEAQ (reference sequence). Unmatched junction bases numbered 6, after V lost 0 bases and J lost 0 bases. This CDR3 has 17 amino acids. The CDR3 bases are TGTGCCAGCAGCTTAGCGCGGAGTAGCGGGGGCTCCTACGAGCAGTACTTC. Amino acids: CASSLARSSGGSYEQYF. Full variable domain (rest looked up from reference TRBV7-9 and TRBJ2-7): DTGVSQNPRHKITKRGQNVTFRCDPISEHNRLYWYRQTLGQGPEFLTYFQNEAQLEKSRLLSDRFSAERPKGSFSTLEIQRTEQGDSAMYLCASSLARSSGGSYEQYFGPGTRLTVT.

The gene calls are TRBV24-1 and TRBJ2-5, with 13 bases fitting TRBD2. This CDR3 is built from 16 residues. After removal of 1 base from V and 5 bases from J, the junction contained 3 bases not matched to a gene. Germline values: CDR1 KGHDR, CDR2 SFDVKD. In nucleotides, the CDR3 is TGTGCCACCAGTGATTTAGGGACTAGCGGGGTCGAGACCCAGTACTTC. It specifies CATSDLGTSGVETQYF.

This chain connects TRBV6-5 to TRBJ2-7, with 7 bases fitting TRBD1. V lost 5 bases and J lost 1; bases outside the gene matches: 5. CDR1 and CDR2 (germline): MNHEY, SVGAGI. CDR3 length: 14 residues. The DNA of the CDR3 is TGTGCCAGCAGTCCCGGGACAGCATCCTACGAGCAGTACTTC. Residues: CASSPGTASYEQYF.

The J gene is TRBJ1-5, the V gene TRBV28; D might be TRBD1 (5 bases). V lost 0 bases, J lost 0 bases, and 12 bases lay in between. The CDR3 loop spans 17 amino acids. The germline V gene encodes CDR1 MDHEN and CDR2 SYDVKM. The CDR3 DNA reads TGTGCCAGCAGTTTATGGGGACTAGGATCTAGCAATCAGCCCCAGCATTTT. As protein: CASSLWGLGSSNQPQHF.

The chain couples TRBV10-3 to TRBJ1-2; 11 nucleotides agree with TRBD1. V trimming: 8 bases; J trimming: 2 bases; junction bases outside the gene matches: 4. The CDR3 is 14 amino acids. Germline CDR1 reads ENHRY; CDR2 reads SYGVKD. CDR3 nucleotides: TGTGCCATCGGAAGGGACAGGGGGAACTATGGCTACACCTTC. Translation gives CAIGRDRGNYGYTF.

V gene TRBV28 combines with J gene TRBJ2-3, with 10 bases lining up with TRBD2. The germline V gene encodes CDR1 MDHEN and CDR2 SYDVKM. CDR3 length: 17 amino acids. V dropped 5 bases and J dropped 0; count of bases not matched to a gene: 8. The CDR3 nucleotides are TGTGCCAGCAGTCTCTATAGGACTAGCGGTAGCACAGATACGCAGTATTTT. Protein product: CASSLYRTSGSTDTQYF. The whole variable domain, remainder taken from reference TRBV28 and TRBJ2-3, is DVKVTQSSRYLVKRTGEKVFLECVQDMDHENMFWYRQDPGLGLRLIYFSYDVKMKEKGDIPEGYSVSREKKERFSLILESASTNQTSMYLCASSLYRTSGSTDTQYFGPGTRLTVL.

The chain carries TRBV24-1 and TRBJ1-2; D remains ambiguous. V lost 2 bases to trimming and J lost 8 bases, with 5 bases between them. The CDR3 length is 11 residues. Germline CDR1 is KGHDR and CDR2 is SFDVKD. The CDR3 region is CATSDYAGYTF. Written as DNA, the CDR3 is TGTGCCACCAGTGATTATGCGGGCTACACCTTC.

J is TRBJ1-1 and V is TRBV6-5, with 9 bases aligning to TRBD1. The V and J ends lost 6 bases and 0 bases, in that order; junction bases with no gene match: 2. CDR1 and CDR2 from the germline V gene are MNHEY and SVGAGI. The CDR3 has 14 residues. CDR3 loop: CASRGTGMNTEAFF. In DNA form, the CDR3 reads TGTGCCAGCAGAGGGACAGGGATGAACACTGAAGCTTTCTTT.

V and J are TRBV11-2 and TRBJ1-4, with 10 bases fitting TRBD1. The junction had 10 bases not matched to a gene; V was cut back by 5 bases and J by 7 bases. CDR1 SGHAT and CDR2 FQNNGV come from the germline V gene. This CDR3 contains 16 residues. The CDR3 protein is CASSPPSTGGLEKLFF. The CDR3 DNA follows: TGTGCCAGCAGCCCCCCTTCGACAGGGGGCCTTGAAAAACTGTTTTTT.

The rearrangement joins TRBV28 to TRBJ2-5, with 7 bases aligning to TRBD2. The CDR3 extends over 15 amino acids. CDR1 is MDHEN and CDR2 is SYDVKM in the germline V gene. V lost 8 bases, J lost 4 bases, and 13 bases stayed unmatched. The CDR3 spells CASGLGGMTGETQYF. The CDR3 nucleotides read TGTGCCAGCGGACTCGGGGGGATGACGGGAGAGACCCAGTACTTC.

The chain couples TRBV7-2 to TRBJ2-3; 10 bases line up with TRBD2. The length of the CDR3 is 16 residues. Unmatched junction bases numbered 5, after V lost 5 bases and J lost 0 bases. The germline V gene encodes CDR1 SGHTA and CDR2 FQGNSA. CDR3 sequence (DNA): TGTGCCAGCAGCATACTAGCGGGAACTAGCACAGATACGCAGTATTTT. Its translation: CASSILAGTSTDTQYF.

The chain links TRBV5-4 to TRBJ1-6, with 8 bases that match TRBD1. Germline lookup yields CDR1 SGHNT and CDR2 YYREEE (reference sequence). This CDR3 comprises 14 residues. With 0 bases clipped from V and 9 bases from J, the junction kept 2 bases outside the gene matches. CDR3 in DNA: TGTGCCAGCAGCTTGGACAGGGGGTCTTCACCCCTCCACTTT. Translating gives CASSLDRGSSPLHF.

There are a few counts of this clone. The gene calls are TRBV7-2 and TRBJ2-1; 8 positions match TRBD2. CDR1 is SGHTA, CDR2 FQGNSA, per germline. The length of the CDR3 is 15 residues. Trimming at V came to 3 bases and at J to 2 bases, leaving 3 bases not matched to a gene. CDR3 sequence reads: CASSLGTRAYNEQFF. For the CDR3, the DNA is TGTGCCAGCAGCTTGGGGACTAGAGCCTACAATGAGCAGTTCTTC.

The chain combines TRBV5-1 with TRBJ2-5; D not certain. Germline assignment: CDR1 SGHRS and CDR2 YFSETQ. This CDR3 has 13 residues. The V end lost 0 bases, the J end lost 5 bases, and 8 bases lay between the germline ends. The CDR3 here is CASSLGRPETQYF. The CDR3 DNA sequence: TGCGCCAGCAGCTTGGGCAGGCCGGAGACCCAGTACTTC.

This chain joins TRBV4-2 and TRBJ2-7, with D maybe TRBD1 (6 bases). Trimming took 0 bases from V and 7 from J, leaving 25 bases between them. The CDR3 is 18 residues long. CDR1 and CDR2 from the germline V gene are LGHNA and YNFKEQ. This CDR3 reads CASSQDKGGEQLTWEQYF. CDR3 nucleotide sequence: TGTGCCAGCAGCCAAGATAAAGGGGGAGAACAGCTGACCTGGGAGCAGTACTTC.

This chain uses TRBV6-6 with TRBJ1-4; 7 nucleotides agree with TRBD1. The CDR3 length is 13 residues. Trimming took 7 bases from V and 6 from J; bases not matched to a gene: 5. Germline lookup yields CDR1 MNHNY and CDR2 SVGAGI (reference sequence). The DNA of the CDR3 is TGTGCCAGCATGGGACAGCCCCATGAAAAACTGTTTTTT. Protein: CASMGQPHEKLFF.

This clone was detected only once. J is TRBJ1-1 and V is TRBV28; tentatively, D is TRBD1 (5 bases). Per germline, CDR1 MDHEN and CDR2 SYDVKM. V was pared by 6 bases and J by 1 base, with 6 bases between. This CDR3 has 12 residues. The CDR3 coding sequence is TGTGCCAGCAGGCAGGGGAACACTGAAGCTTTCTTT. Translated: CASRQGNTEAFF. The complete variable domain, with remaining parts taken from reference TRBV28 and TRBJ1-1, reads DVKVTQSSRYLVKRTGEKVFLECVQDMDHENMFWYRQDPGLGLRLIYFSYDVKMKEKGDIPEGYSVSREKKERFSLILESASTNQTSMYLCASRQGNTEAFFGQGTRLTVV.

This clone has just a few counts. V gene TRBV2 combines with J gene TRBJ1-2, with 12 bases identical to TRBD1. Germline loops: CDR1 SNHLY, CDR2 FYNNEI. Trimming at V came to 6 bases and at J to 8 bases, leaving 4 bases not matched to a gene. The CDR3 covers 13 residues. CDR3 bases: TGTGCCAGCAGACCCGGGACAGGGGGCGGCTACACCTTC. Its protein product is CASRPGTGGGYTF.

This chain joins TRBV11-2 and TRBJ1-1, with a weak D call TRBD1 (5 bases). This CDR3 is built from 14 residues. Germline CDR1 is SGHAT and CDR2 is FQNNGV. V was clipped by 0 bases and J by 4 bases, with 9 bases between them. The CDR3 spells CASSLEGRATEAFF. DNA for the CDR3: TGTGCCAGCAGCTTAGAAGGCAGGGCCACTGAAGCTTTCTTT.

This chain joins TRBV27 and TRBJ1-2, with D perhaps matching TRBD1 (6 bases). The CDR3 consists of 15 residues. V lost 6 bases and J lost 2, with 16 bases in between. Germline CDR1 reads MNHEY; CDR2 reads SMNVEV (reference sequence). The CDR3 reads CASSQRRGGNYGYTF. In DNA form, the CDR3 reads TGTGCCAGCAGCCAACGCAGGGGAGGGAACTATGGCTACACCTTC.

The chain uses TRBV7-2 and TRBJ1-2; maybe TRBD1 (5 bases). CDR3 size: 13 residues. Germline-derived CDR1 and CDR2 are SGHTA and FQGNSA. Trimming took off 2 bases at V and 7 bases at J, with 11 bases between the two ends. The CDR3 spells CASSLTGVRGYTF. The CDR3 DNA reads TGTGCCAGCAGCTTAACGGGGGTCCGTGGCTACACCTTC.

This clone appeared a single time. The genes are TRBV5-1 and TRBJ2-5; TRBD2 matches at 13 bases. This CDR3 has 19 amino acids. Germline V gene sequence: CDR1 SGHRS, CDR2 YFSETQ. V lost 2 bases, J lost 1 base, and 11 bases stayed unmatched. CDR3 amino acids: CASSFVLRLAGGLQETQYF. The CDR3, as DNA: TGCGCCAGCAGCTTCGTTCTGAGACTAGCGGGAGGACTCCAAGAGACCCAGTACTTC.

The genes are TRBV29-1 and TRBJ2-1, with 9 bases matching TRBD1. CDR3 length: 16 amino acids. Trimming cost V 4 bases and J 6 bases; bases outside gene matches: 13. CDR1 and CDR2 from the germline V gene are SQVTM and ANQGSEA. The CDR3 loop is CSVANVRDRVVNEQFF. Written as DNA, the CDR3 is TGCAGCGTTGCTAACGTCCGGGACAGGGTTGTCAATGAGCAGTTCTTC.

This chain joins TRBV9 and TRBJ2-1; 7 bases line up with TRBD1. CDR1 SGDLS and CDR2 YYNGEE come from the germline V gene. Trimming cost V 4 bases and J 7 bases; bases outside gene matches: 8. CDR3 length: 14 residues. CDR3 region: CASSSWTGFNEQFF. The DNA of the CDR3 is TGTGCCAGCAGCTCTTGGACAGGCTTTAATGAGCAGTTCTTC.